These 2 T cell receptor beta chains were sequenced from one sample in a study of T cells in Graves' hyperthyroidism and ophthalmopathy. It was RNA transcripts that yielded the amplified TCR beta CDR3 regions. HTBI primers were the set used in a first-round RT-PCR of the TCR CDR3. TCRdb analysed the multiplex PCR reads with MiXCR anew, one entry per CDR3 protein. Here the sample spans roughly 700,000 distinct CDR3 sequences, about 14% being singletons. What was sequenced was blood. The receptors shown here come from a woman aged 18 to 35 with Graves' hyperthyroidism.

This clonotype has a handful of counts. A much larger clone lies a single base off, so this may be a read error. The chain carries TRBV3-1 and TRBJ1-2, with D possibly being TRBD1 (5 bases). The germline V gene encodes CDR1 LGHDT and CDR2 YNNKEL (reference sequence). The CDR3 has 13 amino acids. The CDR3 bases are TGTGCCAACAGCGGGGACGGAGCCTATGGCTACACCTTC. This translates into CANSGDGAYGYTF.

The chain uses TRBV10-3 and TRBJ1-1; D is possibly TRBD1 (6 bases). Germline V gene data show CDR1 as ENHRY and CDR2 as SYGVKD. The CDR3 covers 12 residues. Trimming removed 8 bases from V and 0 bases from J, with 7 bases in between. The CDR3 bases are TGTGCCATCGGACAGATGAACACTGAAGCTTTCTTT. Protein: CAIGQMNTEAFF.